Included here is one T cell receptor beta chain sequence, with context. What it recognizes is unknown. These data come from a study of persistence of HIV-infected CD4 T cells. Germline values: CDR1 KGHSH, CDR2 LQKENI. The CDR3 extends over 13 amino acids. Trimming shortened V by 3 bases and J by 0 bases, and 5 bases separated the two germline ends. Study-wide results and caveats: Within sorted populations, more oligoclonal TCRs accompanied more oligoclonal proviruses.

This was the immunoSEQ version 4 assay in survey mode. This table comes from immunoSEQ multiplex PCR, and its TCRdb copy is limited to in-frame clones, with some not included. The profile shows 46,000 or so clones, about 80% of them singletons. The stimulus was lysate of CMV-infected fibroblasts, around 9.3 ug/mL. Memory cells lacking CD40L and CD69 with high CD45RO were sorted. Stimulated PBMCs had first been depleted of CD8+ T cells. This material consisted of CD4+ T cells sorted from PBMCs after approximately 18-hour stimulation, taken from a patient who received antiretroviral therapy. The TCR was taken from an adult man with HIV who was CMV-seropositive. The chain combines TRBV18 with TRBJ2-5, with D hard to call. This CDR3 reads CASSPGYQETQYF. CDR3 DNA sequence: TGTGCCAGCTCACCGGGTTACCAAGAGACCCAGTACTTC.